This T cell receptor (beta chain) was obtained from a study of blood T cell repertoires in COVID-19. For the study at large: T cells, B-cell-depleted T cells, or PBMCs supplied cDNA or gDNA.

In the original workflow: Researchers report that nucleated cell counts were estimated from reference gene primer amplification. The repertoire was sequenced with immunoSEQ multiplex PCR; TCRdb's copy has only in-frame clones and lacks some. From that table come the V and J calls and clone size; the DNA was used to work out D and trimming. The sample yields about 420,000 clones, approximately 90% seen once. The table lists this clone with a count of one. The sequenced material came from peripheral blood. This TCR was recovered from a man aged 18-30 years with COVID-19, enrolled during active disease.

The CDR3 region is CASSQGFPNTGELFF. The CDR3, as DNA: TGTGCCAGCAGCCAAGGTTTCCCAAACACCGGGGAGCTGTTTTTT. The rearrangement links TRBV14 to TRBJ2-2; D gene unclear. CDR1 is SGHDN and CDR2 is FVKESK in the germline V gene. Trimming stripped 1 base from V and 2 bases from J, with 8 bases between. The length of the CDR3 is 15 residues.